Presented here are 21 T cell receptor beta chains from one specimen sequenced in a study of T cells in tuberculosis. The assay was immunoSEQ multiplex PCR, and TCRdb's table has in-frame clones only and misses some. Of around 39,000 clones in the sample, over 85% are singletons; the top ten hold more than 6.5%. The sample consisted of PBMCs. These TCRs come from a donor aged 10-29 years with latent tuberculosis or without tuberculosis infection.

The rearrangement links TRBV30 to TRBJ1-5, with D hard to call. The V end lost 2 bases, the J end lost 7 bases, and 15 bases lay between the germline ends. This CDR3 is built from 14 residues. Germline-derived CDR1 and CDR2 are GTSNPN and SVGIG (reference sequence). For the CDR3, the DNA is TGTGCCTGGAGTCGTACCGGGATTCAACAGCCCCAGCATTTT. It is translated as CAWSRTGIQQPQHF.

The chain recombines TRBV9 with TRBJ2-7; the match to TRBD2 covers 8 bases. Germline CDR1 SGDLS, CDR2 YYNGEE. The junction had 5 bases not matched to a gene; V was cut back by 0 bases and J by 3 bases. The CDR3 length is 15 residues. Written as DNA, the CDR3 is TGTGCCAGCAGCGTAGAAACGGGGGGGTTCTACGAGCAGTACTTC. Its protein is CASSVETGGFYEQYF.

The chain has TRBV25-1 and TRBJ2-3, with D possibly being TRBD2 (5 bases). This CDR3 region has 13 residues. Germline V lookup: CDR1 MGHDK, CDR2 SYGVNS. V lost 5 bases and J 10 bases, leaving 16 bases between the germline ends. The CDR3 region is CASSTGLTDPQYF. As DNA, the CDR3 is TGTGCCAGCAGTACTGGACTCACGGATCCGCAGTATTTT.

The chain links TRBV5-6 to TRBJ1-1, with 8 bases fitting TRBD1. CDR1 is SGHDT and CDR2 is YYEEEE in the germline V gene. Germline trimming cut 0 bases from V and 7 bases from J; bases unmatched to any gene: 2. The CDR3 spans 13 residues. CDR3: CASSLVQGDEAFF. The CDR3 DNA sequence: TGTGCCAGCAGCTTGGTACAGGGGGATGAAGCTTTCTTT.

The V and J genes are TRBV7-9 and TRBJ1-4; D is possibly TRBD1 (6 bases). Trimming left V 5 bases short and J 7 bases short, with 11 bases between. Per the germline V gene, CDR1 is SEHNR and CDR2 is FQNEAQ (reference sequence). This CDR3 region has 13 residues. DNA of the CDR3: TGTGCCAGCAGCCCGACAGGTTTTGAAAAACTGTTTTTT. Its translation: CASSPTGFEKLFF.

The J gene is TRBJ1-5, the V gene TRBV5-1, with TRBD1 as a possible D gene (6 bases). The CDR3 loop spans 15 amino acids. Trimming took off 0 bases at V and 4 bases at J, with 11 bases between the two ends. Germline V lookup: CDR1 SGHRS, CDR2 YFSETQ. The CDR3 reads CASSLAGGANQPQHF. CDR3 in DNA: TGCGCCAGCAGCTTGGCCGGGGGGGCGAATCAGCCCCAGCATTTT.

V usage is TRBV6-5 and J usage is TRBJ2-3; TRBD2 matches 7 bases. The CDR3 has 14 amino acids. The ends lost 0 bases at V and 5 bases at J; junction bases unmatched: 2. Germline CDR1 reads MNHEY; CDR2 reads SVGAGI. The DNA for the CDR3 is TGTGCCAGCAGTTACTCGCGGGGGAGAGATACGCAGTATTTT. Amino acids: CASSYSRGRDTQYF.

This chain links TRBV25-1 with TRBJ2-3, with 10 bases lining up with TRBD1. This CDR3 comprises 14 residues. J gave up 7 bases and V 4 bases, and 5 bases lay outside the gene matches. Germline lookup yields CDR1 MGHDK and CDR2 SYGVNS. The CDR3 bases are TGTGCCAGCAGTGCAGGACAGGGGGTTCATACGCAGTATTTT. Its translation is CASSAGQGVHTQYF.

The genes are TRBV6-1 and TRBJ1-2; D is unclear. Trimming shortened V by 0 bases and J by 9 bases, and 8 bases separated the two germline ends. Germline V gene data show CDR1 as MNHNS and CDR2 as SASEGT. This CDR3 has 12 amino acids. The CDR3 region is CASSEAIASYTF. The CDR3 DNA sequence: TGTGCCAGCAGTGAAGCTATTGCTAGCTACACCTTC.

CDR3 in amino acids: CAWSVPRGSGQPQHF. The CDR3 nucleotides read TGTGCCTGGAGTGTACCCCGGGGGTCCGGACAGCCCCAGCATTTT. The V and J genes are TRBV30 and TRBJ1-5, with D possibly matching TRBD1 (5 bases). The germline V gene encodes CDR1 GTSNPN and CDR2 SVGIG (reference sequence). This CDR3 contains 15 residues. V was trimmed by 0 bases and J by 7 bases, leaving 16 bases between them.

CDR3 amino acids: CASSLGRGSLAKNIQYF. The CDR3 DNA is TGCGCCAGCAGCTTAGGAAGGGGGTCCCTAGCCAAAAACATTCAGTACTTC. The chain couples TRBV5-1 to TRBJ2-4; D possibly corresponds to TRBD1 (6 bases). Looked up from germline, CDR1 is SGHRS and CDR2 is YFSETQ. CDR3 length: 17 amino acids. V was cut by 2 bases and J by 0 bases, with 15 bases left in between.

This chain connects TRBV2 to TRBJ2-7, with 7 bases lining up with TRBD1. CDR1 SNHLY and CDR2 FYNNEI come from the germline V gene. Trimming removed 4 bases from V and 5 bases from J; junction bases left unmatched: 5. The CDR3 covers 13 residues. The CDR3 nucleotides read TGTGCCAGCAGTGGCCACAGGGGTGACGAGCAGTACTTC. Translating it yields CASSGHRGDEQYF. Together with reference TRBV2 and TRBJ2-7, the CDR3 gives the full variable domain: EPEVTQTPSHQVTQMGQEVILRCVPISNHLYFYWYRQILGQKVEFLVSFYNNEISEKSEIFDDQFSVERPDGSNFTLKIRSTKLEDSAMYFCASSGHRGDEQYFGPGTRLTVT.

The chain is built from TRBV7-9 and TRBJ1-3; D remains ambiguous. Trimming left V 5 bases short and J 4 bases short, with 6 bases between. The CDR3 runs 12 residues. Germline CDR1 SEHNR, CDR2 FQNEAQ (reference sequence). Here the CDR3 reads CASSRGGNTIYF. The CDR3 coding sequence is TGTGCCAGCAGCCGGGGAGGAAACACCATATATTTT.

This rearrangement joins TRBV6-4 to TRBJ1-2; 8 bases fit TRBD1. This CDR3 contains 14 residues. The J segment lost 8 bases and the V segment lost 0 bases, leaving 5 bases of the junction unmatched. Germline lookup yields CDR1 MRHNA and CDR2 SNTAGT. CDR3 nucleotides: TGTGCCAGCAGTGACTCGAACAGGGGGGGAGGCTACACCTTC. Its protein product is CASSDSNRGGGYTF.

V and J are TRBV7-3 and TRBJ2-1; 7 positions agree with TRBD2. V lost 2 bases to trimming and J lost 7 bases; unmatched junction nucleotides: 5. Germline V gene lookup returns CDR1 SGHTA and CDR2 FQGTGA. The CDR3 totals 14 residues. The CDR3 nucleotides are TGTGCCAGCAGCTTAGCGGGGGTGAATAATGAGCAGTTCTTC. Its translation: CASSLAGVNNEQFF. Variable domain in full (rest from reference TRBV7-3 and TRBJ2-1): GAGVSQTPSNKVTEKGKYVELRCDPISGHTALYWYRQSLGQGPEFLIYFQGTGAADDSGLPNDRFFAVRPEGSVSTLKIQRTERGDSAVYLCASSLAGVNNEQFFGPGTRLTVL.

The chain combines TRBV4-1 with TRBJ1-2; TRBD1 might be the D (6 bases). V was trimmed by 2 bases and J by 5 bases, leaving 9 bases between them. Germline lookup yields CDR1 MGHRA and CDR2 YSYEKL. The CDR3 runs 13 residues. The CDR3 DNA follows: TGCGCCAGCAGCCAAAGGGGGGGATATGGCTACACCTTC. This encodes CASSQRGGYGYTF.

This chain links TRBV9 with TRBJ2-1; D is possibly TRBD1 (5 bases). The CDR3 consists of 13 residues. V lost 2 bases and J lost 4, with 7 bases in between. Germline CDR1 SGDLS, CDR2 YYNGEE. The CDR3: CASSVDTYNEQFF. The CDR3 DNA sequence: TGTGCCAGCAGCGTGGACACTTACAATGAGCAGTTCTTC.

The chain is built from TRBV6-1 and TRBJ1-2, with D perhaps TRBD1 (5 bases). CDR3 size: 12 residues. CDR1 MNHNS and CDR2 SASEGT come from the germline V gene. V was shortened by 8 bases and J by 8 bases, with 15 bases between the two germline ends. CDR3 sequence (DNA): TGTGCCAGCGGGCAAAGGGGCGGCGGCTACACCTTC. It is translated as CASGQRGGGYTF.

V and J are TRBV5-6 and TRBJ2-1, with 7 bases aligning to TRBD2. V shed 2 bases and J 3 bases; nucleotides not matched to a gene: 8. CDR3 size: 16 residues. CDR1 and CDR2 (germline): SGHDT, YYEEEE. CDR3 DNA sequence: TGTGCCAGCAGCTTCGTCGGGGGGACCTACTACAATGAGCAGTTCTTC. It specifies CASSFVGGTYYNEQFF.

This chain joins TRBV15 and TRBJ2-7, with a tentative D call TRBD2 (5 bases). This CDR3 is built from 13 residues. V dropped 0 bases and J dropped 4 bases, with 7 bases sitting between them. Germline CDR1 and CDR2: LNHNV and YYDKDF (reference sequence). The CDR3 DNA reads as TGTGCCACCAGCAGAGATAGCGCTTACGAGCAGTACTTC. It is translated as CATSRDSAYEQYF.

This chain links TRBV6-5 with TRBJ1-1; D might be TRBD1 (6 bases). The CDR3 totals 13 residues. Looked up from germline, CDR1 is MNHEY and CDR2 is SVGAGI. The V and J ends lost 6 bases and 7 bases respectively, with 15 bases between them. The CDR3, as DNA: TGTGCCAGCAGCCCCCGGGGGGCGGGTGAAGCTTTCTTT. Translating it yields CASSPRGAGEAFF.